The clone carrying this T cell receptor beta chain has only a few counts. Its antigen is unidentified. CDR3 size: 16 residues. The germline gives CDR1 SGHRS, CDR2 YFSETQ. Trimming cost V 4 bases and J 6 bases, with 19 bases left between them. TCRdb itself ran the 5' RACE reads through MiXCR, one entry per CDR3 protein. Found here are about 420,000 distinct CDR3 sequences, 20% to 30% of them singletons; the top ten hold roughly 13%. The data are from a study of T-cell memory formation after mild COVID-19. Overall study findings and caveats: Later expanders leaned CD4+, whereas day 15 to 85 contracting clones were balanced CD4/CD8. CD4+ contracting clones lay mainly in CM and EM, CD8+ ones in EMRA. Second-wave clones reaching peak frequency on day 37 lacked confirmed SARS-CoV-2 specificity. That cross-reactive memory joined was suggested by some responding clones appearing in pre-infection memory.

This TCR was recovered from an adult woman who had mild COVID-19 (a few samples of this study predate the infection). Cell type and time point are not known. V gene TRBV5-1 combines with J gene TRBJ1-4; D is unresolved. Sequenced: PBMCs or a T cell subset sorted from them (not recorded which). In DNA form, the CDR3 reads TGCGCCAGCAGCCTATATGTGGCAGATTCAGATGAAAAACTGTTTTTT. This sequence encodes CASSLYVADSDEKLFF.